This TCR beta chain is from a study of T cell clones after liver transplantation. V lost 0 bases to trimming and J lost 0 bases, with 9 bases between them. The germline V gene encodes CDR1 SGHNT and CDR2 YYREEE (reference sequence). The CDR3 consists of 15 residues. Some clones are missing from TCRdb's copy, which holds only in-frame ones; the method was immunoSEQ multiplex PCR. The top ten hold 31% of the sample, which has some 12,000 clones, roughly 69% seen once. The specimen comprised CD8+ T cells from blood, sampled at the 22-month timepoint. The V call is TRBV5-4, the J call TRBJ1-1; perhaps TRBD1 as D (5 bases). The source is a human patient who received a liver transplant. A share of the T cells may be of graft donor origin. The CDR3 region is CASSLAGIMNTEAFF. CDR3 sequence (DNA): TGTGCCAGCAGCTTGGCAGGGATCATGAACACTGAAGCTTTCTTT.